This TCR beta chain was captured by sequencing in a study of OX40 agonist ivuxolimab in advanced cancers. CDR1 SGHAT and CDR2 FQNNGV come from the germline V gene. V trimming: 1 base; J trimming: 3 bases; junction bases outside the gene matches: 4. This CDR3 comprises 15 residues. Enrollment shut out patients with autoimmune disease history or systemic immunosuppression. Using immunoSEQ multiplex PCR, the repertoire was profiled, and TCRdb retains in-frame clones only, with some absent. The sample lists 45,000 to 55,000 clones, 88% occurring once. The gene calls are TRBV11-2 and TRBJ2-3; TRBD1 matches at 7 bases. The sequence was obtained from an adult with an advanced solid tumor such as melanoma, head and neck, liver or kidney cancer. Sequencing was performed on CD4+ or CD8+ T cells sorted from blood, taken in a trial of the OX40 agonist ivuxolimab. The CDR3 spells CASSLAAGGTDTQYF. CDR3 DNA: TGTGCCAGCAGCTTAGCGGCAGGGGGTACAGATACGCAGTATTTT.